A selection of T cell receptor beta chains follows, all from one sample in a study of blood T cells in healthy people across ages. TCRdb reanalysed the 5' RACE reads using MiXCR and keeps one entry per CDR3 protein. The sample includes about 1.6 million distinct CDR3 sequences, roughly 32% seen only once; the top ten take about 11%. Sequencing was performed on blood. These TCRs come from a woman in her thirties in good health. Each CDR3 is given with its conserved first and last residue. The D gene is left open where the match is weak. A clone size is listed for some rows: how often the clone was seen (once, few, many), or a class if it is expanded.

v_gene	d_gene	j_gene	abundance	CDR3aa	CDR3nt
TRBV7-8	-	TRBJ2-5	once	CASSIGRVETQYF	TGCGCCAGCAGCATAGGCAGGGTGGAGACCCAGTACTTC
TRBV20-1	-	TRBJ2-5	many	CSAENRDINQETQYF	TGCAGTGCTGAGAACCGGGACATAAACCAAGAGACCCAGTACTTC
TRBV5-1	TRBD1	TRBJ2-6	-	CASRMKTGAGANVLTF	TGCGCCAGCAGAATGAAGACAGGGGCTGGGGCCAACGTCCTGACTTTC
TRBV29-1	-	TRBJ2-3	-	CSVGGHMGREPPDTQYF	TGCAGCGTGGGGGGGCACATGGGGCGGGAGCCCCCAGATACGCAGTATTTT
TRBV3-1	-	TRBJ2-7	-	CASSQGPGESYEQYF	TGTGCCAGCAGCCAAGGTCCGGGGGAATCCTACGAGCAGTACTTC
TRBV24-1	-	TRBJ1-5	few	CATSEGASQPQHF	TGTGCCACCAGTGAGGGGGCGAGTCAGCCCCAGCATTTT
TRBV6-5	-	TRBJ2-4	-	CASSSTSAKNIQYF	TGTGCCAGCAGTTCCACCTCGGCCAAAAACATTCAGTACTTC
TRBV20-1	-	TRBJ1-4	-	CSARVRVERDGSEKLFF	TGCAGTGCTAGAGTTCGGGTCGAGAGGGACGGGAGTGAAAAACTGTTTTTT
TRBV20-1	-	TRBJ2-1	-	CSARDRLAGRNGQFF	TGCAGTGCTAGAGATCGGCTAGCAGGGCGGAATGGGCAGTTCTTC
TRBV5-5	-	TRBJ1-2	few	CASSLVQSGYTF	TGTGCCAGCAGCTTGGTCCAGTCTGGCTACACCTTC
TRBV11-3	-	TRBJ2-1	-	CASSLDGSRGVSEQFF	TGTGCCAGCAGCTTAGATGGGAGCAGGGGGGTTAGCGAGCAGTTCTTC
TRBV20-1	-	TRBJ1-2	few	CSAHRPQGRKDYGYTF	TGCAGTGCCCATCGCCCACAGGGAAGGAAGGACTATGGCTACACCTTC
TRBV18	-	TRBJ1-2	-	CASSPPGRTYGYTF	TGTGCCAGCTCACCACCGGGACGGACTTATGGCTACACCTTC
TRBV5-6	-	TRBJ1-2	-	CASSPNTGRGGYTF	TGTGCCAGCAGCCCCAATACAGGGAGGGGTGGCTACACCTTC
TRBV6-5	-	TRBJ1-1	few	CASSYRRQADTEAFF	TGTGCCAGCAGTTACCGTAGGCAGGCCGACACTGAAGCTTTCTTT
TRBV9	TRBD1	TRBJ2-2	once	CASSQTGQGDGELFF	TGTGCCAGCAGCCAAACCGGACAGGGGGACGGGGAGCTGTTTTTT
TRBV6-5	TRBD2	TRBJ2-1	-	CASRPAGGEQFF	TGTGCCAGCAGGCCCGCGGGGGGTGAGCAGTTCTTC
TRBV27	-	TRBJ2-6	-	CASSRKGGSGANVLTF	TGTGCCAGCAGTCGGAAGGGGGGCTCTGGGGCCAACGTCCTGACTTTC
TRBV11-2	TRBD2	TRBJ2-1	-	CASSCIAGGSEQFF	TGTGCCAGTAGCTGTATAGCGGGCGGTAGTGAGCAGTTCTTC
TRBV10-3	TRBD1	TRBJ2-3	once	CAISEPLDRAGTDTQYF	TGTGCCATCAGTGAGCCCCTCGACAGGGCGGGCACAGATACGCAGTATTTT
TRBV12-3/TRBV12-4	-	TRBJ1-1	few	CASKTGRTEAFF	TGTGCCAGCAAAACAGGGCGGACTGAAGCTTTCTTT
TRBV12-3/TRBV12-4	TRBD2	TRBJ2-1	-	CATARGEAYNEQFF	TGTGCCACTGCACGGGGGGAGGCCTACAATGAGCAGTTCTTC
TRBV2	TRBD1	TRBJ2-7	-	CASSESRDRTYEQYF	TGTGCCAGCAGTGAAAGTAGGGACAGGACCTACGAGCAGTACTTC
TRBV19	-	TRBJ2-7	few	CATEAKRGVDEQYF	TGTGCCACCGAAGCAAAGAGGGGGGTCGACGAGCAGTACTTC
TRBV2	-	TRBJ2-3	once	CASQAVAGLAQYF	TGTGCCAGCCAGGCGGTCGCTGGGTTGGCGCAGTATTTT
TRBV5-1	-	TRBJ2-3	once	CASRARGYKGNTDTQYF	TGCGCCAGCAGAGCGAGAGGATATAAAGGTAACACAGATACGCAGTATTTT
TRBV7-2	-	TRBJ2-3	-	CASSPALFSGGADTQYF	TGTGCCAGCAGCCCAGCGCTCTTTAGCGGAGGAGCAGATACGCAGTATTTT
TRBV5-1	-	TRBJ1-2	-	CASSLNSHDYGYTF	TGCGCCAGCAGCTTGAACTCCCACGACTATGGCTACACCTTC
TRBV5-1	TRBD2	TRBJ2-5	once	CASSPGLAGGPRKTQYF	TGCGCCAGCAGCCCCGGACTAGCGGGAGGGCCGCGGAAGACCCAGTACTTC
TRBV6-1	TRBD1	TRBJ1-1	-	CASIRDSVNTEAFF	TGTGCCAGCATCAGGGACAGTGTGAACACTGAAGCTTTCTTT
TRBV5-6	-	TRBJ1-2	-	CASSSIKGDANYGYTF	TGTGCCAGCAGCTCAATCAAGGGGGATGCTAACTATGGCTACACCTTC
TRBV6-5	TRBD2	TRBJ2-1	-	CASKAGGNEQFF	TGTGCCAGCAAAGCGGGAGGTAATGAGCAGTTCTTC
TRBV12-3/TRBV12-4	TRBD2	TRBJ2-3	few	CASRRSGGRDTQYF	TGTGCCAGCAGACGAAGCGGGGGGCGGGATACGCAGTATTTT
TRBV2	-	TRBJ2-3	once	CASKAGKSTDTQYF	TGTGCCAGCAAGGCAGGAAAAAGCACAGATACGCAGTATTTT
TRBV10-3	TRBD2	TRBJ2-7	few	CAISELAGLDQYF	TGTGCCATCAGTGAACTAGCGGGATTGGATCAGTACTTC
TRBV20-1	-	TRBJ2-3	few	CSAYRDILGSDTQYF	TGCAGTGCTTACAGGGACATTCTGGGTTCGGATACGCAGTATTTT
TRBV6-1	-	TRBJ2-7	-	CASTDPVRGGGYEQYF	TGTGCCAGCACCGACCCGGTGAGGGGCGGCGGCTACGAGCAGTACTTC
TRBV9	-	TRBJ1-2	-	CASSVVAGSNYGYTF	TGTGCCAGCAGCGTAGTGGCAGGGTCAAACTATGGCTACACCTTC
TRBV10-3	-	TRBJ2-3	many	CAISERVVEPTSDTQYF	TGTGCCATCAGTGAGAGGGTGGTAGAACCAACTTCAGATACGCAGTATTTT
TRBV9	TRBD2	TRBJ2-3	-	CASSAGGGGPDTQYF	TGTGCCAGCAGCGCTGGCGGGGGGGGCCCAGATACGCAGTATTTT
TRBV30	-	TRBJ1-5	-	CAWSASGNQPQHF	TGTGCCTGGAGCGCCAGTGGAAATCAGCCCCAGCATTTT
TRBV19	-	TRBJ2-2	-	CASGVQNTGELFF	TGTGCCAGTGGGGTACAAAACACCGGGGAGCTGTTTTTT
TRBV2	-	TRBJ1-5	-	CASSDPGLQPQHF	TGTGCCAGCAGTGATCCGGGCTTGCAGCCCCAGCATTTT
TRBV3-1	TRBD2	TRBJ2-1	-	CASRSAGASYNEQFF	TGTGCCAGCAGATCAGCGGGAGCCTCCTACAATGAGCAGTTCTTC
TRBV12-3/TRBV12-4	-	TRBJ2-3	-	CASRLVPQGSLPSDTQYF	TGTGCCAGCAGACTAGTCCCTCAAGGCAGTCTGCCCTCGGATACGCAGTATTTT
TRBV6-1	-	TRBJ2-3	few	CASLLTGTFTDTQYF	TGTGCCAGCCTACTTACCGGGACGTTCACAGATACGCAGTATTTT
TRBV7-8	TRBD1	TRBJ1-5	-	CASSFGQGADQPQHF	TGTGCCAGCAGCTTCGGACAGGGGGCGGATCAGCCCCAGCATTTT
TRBV10-3	-	TRBJ2-5	-	CATNPGLGKETQYF	TGTGCCACCAACCCTGGACTGGGAAAAGAGACCCAGTACTTC
TRBV5-1	-	TRBJ1-1	few	CASSTAGTEAFF	TGCGCCAGCAGCACGGCAGGGACTGAAGCTTTCTTT
TRBV3-1	TRBD1	TRBJ1-6	-	CASSPRTGGMNSPLHF	TGCGCCAGCAGCCCCCGGACAGGGGGTATGAATTCACCCCTCCACTTT
TRBV5-6	TRBD1	TRBJ2-1	few	CASSWARDRYSYNEQFF	TGTGCCAGCAGCTGGGCTCGGGACAGGTATTCCTACAATGAGCAGTTCTTC
TRBV20-1	-	TRBJ2-3	few	CSASPTGENTQYF	TGCAGTGCTAGTCCTACCGGCGAGAATACGCAGTATTTT
TRBV10-3	-	TRBJ2-4	-	CAISESTGGNIQYF	TGTGCCATCAGTGAGTCGACTGGGGGAAACATTCAGTACTTC
TRBV6-5	TRBD2	TRBJ2-1	-	CASSRPAGGQYNEQFF	TGTGCCAGCAGCCGACCTGCGGGGGGCCAGTACAATGAGCAGTTCTTC
TRBV12-3/TRBV12-4	TRBD1	TRBJ1-2	-	CASSIFRTGENYGCTF	TGTGCCAGCAGTATTTTTCGGACAGGGGAGAACTATGGCTGCACCTTC
TRBV28	TRBD1	TRBJ2-7	-	CASSSRRDRDEQYF	TGTGCCAGCAGTTCCCGACGTGACAGGGACGAGCAGTACTTC
TRBV14	-	TRBJ2-7	few	CASSTRVGPSGNEQYF	TGTGCCAGCAGCACGAGGGTCGGACCTTCAGGGAACGAGCAGTACTTC
TRBV3-1	-	TRBJ2-3	few	CASSQGPPGREILDTQYF	TGTGCCAGCAGCCAAGGGCCCCCGGGAAGGGAGATATTAGATACGCAGTATTTT
TRBV29-1	-	TRBJ2-7	many	CSVGPGGSYEQYF	TGCAGCGTTGGTCCCGGTGGCTCCTACGAGCAGTACTTC